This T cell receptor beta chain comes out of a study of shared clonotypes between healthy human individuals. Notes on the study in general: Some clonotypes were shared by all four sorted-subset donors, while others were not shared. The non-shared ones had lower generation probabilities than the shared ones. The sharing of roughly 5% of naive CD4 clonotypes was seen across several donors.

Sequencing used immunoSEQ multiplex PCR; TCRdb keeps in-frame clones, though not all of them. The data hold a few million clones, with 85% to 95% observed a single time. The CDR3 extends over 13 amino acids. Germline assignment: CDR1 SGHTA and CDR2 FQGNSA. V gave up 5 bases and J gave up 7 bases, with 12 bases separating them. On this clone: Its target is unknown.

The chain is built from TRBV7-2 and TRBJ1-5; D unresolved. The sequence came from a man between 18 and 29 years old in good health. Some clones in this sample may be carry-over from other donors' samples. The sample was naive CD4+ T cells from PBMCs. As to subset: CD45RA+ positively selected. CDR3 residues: CASSPGEGQPQHF. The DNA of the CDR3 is TGTGCCAGCAGCCCTGGGGAAGGGCAGCCCCAGCATTTT.